One sample yielded the 30 T cell receptor beta chains listed below, sequenced in a study of T cell clones after liver transplantation. The assay was immunoSEQ multiplex PCR, and TCRdb's table has in-frame clones only and misses some. The repertoire holds around 100,000 clones, with around four fifths as singletons. The material was CD4+ T cells from blood, obtained around 48 months after liver transplant. The receptors shown here come from a human patient who received a liver transplant. A subset of T cells may come from the graft donor.

The gene calls are TRBV4-2 and TRBJ2-7; 12 positions match TRBD2. V lost 0 bases and J lost 3; bases outside the gene matches: 9. CDR1 is LGHNA and CDR2 is YNFKEQ in the germline V gene. CDR3 size: 18 residues. CDR3 in DNA: TGTGCCAGCAGCCAAGATAGTCTAGCGGGAGGGGGAGGCTACGAGCAGTACTTC. Amino acid sequence: CASSQDSLAGGGGYEQYF.

V and J are TRBV5-1 and TRBJ2-2; 10 bases map to TRBD1. V lost 2 bases and J lost 3; bases outside the gene matches: 7. Germline CDR1 reads SGHRS; CDR2 reads YFSETQ. The CDR3 extends over 17 amino acids. The CDR3 protein is CASSFMTGGLDTGELFF. The CDR3 nucleotides read TGCGCCAGCAGCTTCATGACAGGGGGCCTTGACACCGGGGAGCTGTTTTTT.

The chain uses TRBV6-1 and TRBJ2-7; the D gene could be TRBD1 or TRBD2 (5 bases each). Trimming removed 2 bases at V and 6 bases at J, with 11 bases between. Germline V gene sequence: CDR1 MNHNS, CDR2 SASEGT. The CDR3 loop spans 13 amino acids. CDR3 in amino acids: CASSEWGSSEQYF. In DNA, the CDR3 is TGTGCCAGCAGTGAATGGGGGTCGAGCGAGCAGTACTTC.

The chain carries TRBV12-5 and TRBJ2-1, with unresolved D. V was clipped by 1 base and J by 0 bases, with 16 bases between them. The CDR3 covers 18 residues. Germline values: CDR1 LGHNT, CDR2 FRNRAP. The CDR3 loop reads CASGLGLGVSSSYNEQFF. The CDR3, as DNA: TGTGCTAGTGGTTTGGGGCTTGGGGTATCATCCTCCTACAATGAGCAGTTCTTC.

About this clone itself: This specimen includes other DNA sequences encoding the same CDR3. The chain recombines TRBV7-6 with TRBJ2-3, with a tentative D call TRBD2 (7 bases). Trimming removed 1 base from V and 4 bases from J, with 9 bases in between. In germline, CDR1 is SGHVS, CDR2 FNYEAQ. CDR3 length: 14 amino acids. CDR3 DNA: TGTGCCAGCAGCTTAGGAGGGGGGGCAGATACGCAGTATTTT. This translates into CASSLGGGADTQYF. The full variable domain, its missing parts supplied by reference TRBV7-6 and TRBJ2-3, is GAGVSQSPRYKVTKRGQDVALRCDPISGHVSLYWYRQALGQGPEFLTYFNYEAQQDKSGLPNDRFSAERPEGSISTLTIQRTEQRDSAMYRCASSLGGGADTQYFGPGTRLTVL.

This chain uses TRBV27 with TRBJ1-6, with D possibly TRBD1 on 6 matching bases. V was cut by 4 bases and J by 5 bases, with 9 bases left in between. The CDR3 is made up of 14 amino acids. Germline CDR1 and CDR2: MNHEY and SMNVEV (reference sequence). The CDR3: CASSSQGNNSPLHF. The CDR3 DNA reads TGTGCCAGCAGTTCACAGGGAAATAATTCACCCCTCCACTTT.

This clone was seen more than once but under ten times. The rearrangement uses TRBV7-9 and TRBJ2-2; D is unresolved. Germline lookup yields CDR1 SEHNR and CDR2 FQNEAQ (reference sequence). This CDR3 comprises 13 residues. Trimming stripped 3 bases from V and 1 base from J, with 3 bases between. CDR3 amino acids: CASSFENTGELFF. In DNA form, the CDR3 reads TGTGCCAGCAGCTTCGAGAACACCGGGGAGCTGTTTTTT.

V gene TRBV28 combines with J gene TRBJ1-2; D remains ambiguous. The CDR3 consists of 11 residues. Germline V lookup: CDR1 MDHEN, CDR2 SYDVKM. Trimming removed 7 bases from V and 7 bases from J, with 10 bases in between. The CDR3 DNA reads as TGTGCCAGCAAGCCGGGAGCTGGCTACACCTTC. Translated: CASKPGAGYTF.

Concerning this clone itself: Germline and junction disagree at one end, which may indicate a read error. The V gene is TRBV25-1, the J gene TRBJ2-1; D ambiguous. Germline CDR1 and CDR2: MGHDK and SYGVNS. This CDR3 contains 11 residues. The CDR3 nucleotides are TGTGCCAGCAGTGGCTACTATGAGCAGTTCTTC. Its protein is CASSGYYEQFF.

The chain combines TRBV19 with TRBJ2-5, with 7 bases identical to TRBD1. There are 15 residues in the CDR3. V lost 4 bases and J lost 1; bases outside the gene matches: 6. The V gene's germline CDR1 is LNHDA and CDR2 SQIVND (reference sequence). This chain's CDR3 is CASSTATGPQETQYF. As DNA, the CDR3 is TGTGCCAGTAGTACGGCGACAGGGCCCCAAGAGACCCAGTACTTC.

The rearrangement uses TRBV18 and TRBJ2-1; D gene uncertain. The V gene's germline CDR1 is KGHSH and CDR2 LQKENI. The V and J ends lost 5 bases and 5 bases respectively, with 16 bases between them. The CDR3 is made up of 15 amino acids. Written as DNA, the CDR3 is TGTGCCAGCTCAACCACCCAGTCCAGGAACAATGAGCAGTTCTTC. Its translation is CASSTTQSRNNEQFF.

The chain uses TRBV14 and TRBJ2-7; 10 bases fit TRBD2. The V and J ends lost 0 bases and 6 bases, in that order; junction bases with no gene match: 17. There are 19 residues in the CDR3. The V gene's germline CDR1 is SGHDN and CDR2 FVKESK. The CDR3 spells CASSQDSRLAGARRAEQYF. The CDR3 DNA reads TGTGCCAGCAGCCAAGATTCAAGGCTAGCGGGGGCCCGGCGGGCCGAGCAGTACTTC.

V usage is TRBV7-2 and J usage is TRBJ1-1, with a weak D call TRBD1 (6 bases). This CDR3 has 17 residues. The germline V gene encodes CDR1 SGHTA and CDR2 FQGNSA. The V and J ends lost 6 bases and 5 bases respectively, with 25 bases between them. This chain's CDR3 is CASRPHGGATGRTEAFF. The CDR3 DNA follows: TGTGCCAGCAGACCTCACGGGGGGGCGACCGGAAGGACTGAAGCTTTCTTT.

This clone was counted a single time. This chain connects TRBV7-2 to TRBJ2-2; D gene ambiguous. The germline V gene has CDR1 SGHTA and CDR2 FQGNSA. Trimming took 4 bases from V and 5 from J, leaving 11 bases between them. This CDR3 has 14 amino acids. The CDR3 sequence: CASSSVKSTGELFF. The CDR3 coding sequence is TGTGCCAGCAGCTCCGTTAAGAGTACCGGGGAGCTGTTTTTT.

The chain joins TRBV5-1 to TRBJ2-5; 9 bases align to TRBD1. Germline CDR1 SGHRS, CDR2 YFSETQ. This CDR3 region has 16 residues. V dropped 0 bases and J dropped 4; count of bases not matched to a gene: 7. The CDR3 coding sequence is TGCGCCAGCAGCTTGGAAGCGAACAGGGGGCCAGAGACCCAGTACTTC. Residues: CASSLEANRGPETQYF.

The chain combines TRBV21-1 with TRBJ1-1; the D call of TRBD1 is as the table states it, not checked on the DNA. TRBV21-1 is reported as a pseudogene. The CDR3 totals 17 residues. Here the CDR3 reads CASSKVFGKGVNTEAFF. The CDR3 coding sequence is TGTGCCAGCAGCAAAGTGTTTGGGAAGGGGGTGAACACTGAAGCTTTCTTT.

The rearrangement uses TRBV28 and TRBJ2-5; weak D call: TRBD1 (5 bases). Germline CDR1 is MDHEN and CDR2 is SYDVKM. V lost 7 bases to trimming and J lost 6 bases, with 15 bases between them. The CDR3 has 13 residues. CDR3 sequence: CASTTDSKQTQYF. The CDR3 DNA reads TGTGCCAGCACGACAGATTCTAAGCAGACCCAGTACTTC.

The chain combines TRBV6-6 with TRBJ2-3; 7 bases are a match to TRBD1. The germline V gene has CDR1 MNHNY and CDR2 SVGAGI (reference sequence). The CDR3 covers 15 residues. J gave up 0 bases and V 0 bases, and 0 bases lay outside the gene matches. The CDR3 nucleotides are TGTGCCAGCAGTTACTCCAGGGGGAGCACAGATACGCAGTATTTT. Residues: CASSYSRGSTDTQYF.

V is TRBV19 and J is TRBJ2-2, with a tentative D call TRBD1 (6 bases). Per the germline V gene, CDR1 is LNHDA and CDR2 is SQIVND (reference sequence). The CDR3 contains 18 residues. Deletions cut 3 bases from V and 1 base from J, with 18 bases between. This CDR3 reads CASSIIFRDTVNTGELFF. CDR3 nucleotides: TGTGCCAGTAGTATCATTTTCCGGGACACGGTGAACACCGGGGAGCTGTTTTTT. Combining the CDR3 with reference TRBV19 and TRBJ2-2 gives the whole variable domain DGGITQSPKYLFRKEGQNVTLSCEQNLNHDAMYWYRQDPGQGLRLIYYSQIVNDFQKGDIAEGYSVSREKKESFPLTVTSAQKNPTAFYLCASSIIFRDTVNTGELFFGEGSRLTVL.

The chain joins TRBV5-4 to TRBJ1-3, with no clear D. V was trimmed by 4 bases and J by 0 bases, leaving 11 bases between them. The CDR3 sequence is 15 residues long. CDR1 is SGHNT and CDR2 is YYREEE in the germline V gene (reference sequence). DNA of the CDR3: TGTGCCAGCAGCACCCGAGACCGCTCTGGAAACACCATATATTTT. Its translation is CASSTRDRSGNTIYF. The whole variable domain, filled in from reference TRBV5-4 and TRBJ1-3, reads ETGVTQSPTHLIKTRGQQVTLRCSSQSGHNTVSWYQQALGQGPQFIFQYYREEENGRGNFPPRFSGLQFPNYSSELNVNALELDDSALYLCASSTRDRSGNTIYFGEGSWLTVV.

The chain has TRBV10-3 and TRBJ1-6; D remains ambiguous. The CDR3 is made up of 14 amino acids. Looked up from germline, CDR1 is ENHRY and CDR2 is SYGVKD. Trimming left V 4 bases short and J 3 bases short, with 7 bases between. The CDR3 DNA reads TGTGCCATCAGTGGCGGCGGCTATAATTCACCCCTCCACTTT. Encoded protein: CAISGGGYNSPLHF.

This rearrangement joins TRBV5-1 to TRBJ2-3; D may be TRBD1 or TRBD2 (5 bases each). The V gene's germline CDR1 is SGHRS and CDR2 YFSETQ. The CDR3 is made up of 14 amino acids. Trimming left V 2 bases short and J 1 base short, with 8 bases between. The CDR3 is CASSFGTGTDTQYF. CDR3 coding DNA: TGCGCCAGCAGCTTCGGGACCGGCACAGATACGCAGTATTTT. Full variable domain (missing parts from reference TRBV5-1 and TRBJ2-3): KAGVTQTPRYLIKTRGQQVTLSCSPISGHRSVSWYQQTPGQGLQFLFEYFSETQRNKGNFPGRFSGRQFSNSRSEMNVSTLELGDSALYLCASSFGTGTDTQYFGPGTRLTVL.

V is TRBV29-1 and J is TRBJ2-5; TRBD2 aligns across 9 bases. From germline, CDR1 is SQVTM and CDR2 ANQGSEA. There are 11 residues in the CDR3. The CDR3 spells CAGGYQETQYF. CDR3 DNA: TGCGCGGGGGGGTACCAAGAGACCCAGTACTTC.

The chain carries TRBV6-5 and TRBJ1-2, with 8 nucleotides matching TRBD1. The CDR3 spans 14 residues. Germline CDR1 MNHEY, CDR2 SVGAGI. Trimming at V came to 3 bases and at J to 5 bases, leaving 5 bases not matched to a gene. The CDR3 sequence: CASSYLDRGYGYTF. DNA for the CDR3: TGTGCCAGCAGTTATCTTGACAGGGGATATGGCTACACCTTC.

CDR3 amino acids: CASSLQIGRPDTQYF. In DNA, the CDR3 is TGTGCCAGCAGCTTACAAATAGGGAGGCCAGATACGCAGTATTTT. V usage is TRBV7-9 and J usage is TRBJ2-3, with D maybe TRBD2 (6 bases). The germline V gene has CDR1 SEHNR and CDR2 FQNEAQ (reference sequence). The CDR3 is 15 residues long. V gave up 2 bases and J gave up 4 bases, with 13 bases separating them.

The chain is built from TRBV4-2 and TRBJ2-5; 8 bases agree with TRBD2. The V segment lost 4 bases and the J segment 3 bases; nucleotides outside the gene matches: 7. Germline CDR1 reads LGHNA; CDR2 reads YNFKEQ. This CDR3 contains 15 residues. CDR3 amino acids: CASSPTGTREETQYF. In DNA, the CDR3 is TGTGCCAGCAGCCCGACCGGGACTAGAGAAGAGACCCAGTACTTC.

V and J are TRBV2 and TRBJ1-2; 7 nucleotides match TRBD1. This CDR3 comprises 12 residues. Germline lookup yields CDR1 SNHLY and CDR2 FYNNEI. Trimming took 8 bases from V and 4 from J; bases not matched to a gene: 4. CDR3 in DNA: TGTGCCAGCGGAGGGGACAGCTATGGCTACACCTTC. Translated, it gives CASGGDSYGYTF.

The V gene is TRBV2, the J gene TRBJ1-1; D gene ambiguous. Germline V CDR1 and CDR2: SNHLY, FYNNEI. The CDR3 sequence is 11 residues long. V was cut by 1 base and J by 11 bases, with 8 bases left in between. DNA for the CDR3: TGTGCCAGCAGTGAAGTGGAGGAGGCTTTCTTT. Amino acids: CASSEVEEAFF.

The chain is built from TRBV5-6 and TRBJ1-6, with D hard to call. The ends were cut back, 0 bases at V and 7 bases at J, with 11 bases in the middle. The CDR3 loop spans 15 amino acids. Per germline, CDR1 SGHDT and CDR2 YYEEEE. Written as DNA, the CDR3 is TGTGCCAGCAGCTTGGGGCCAGGAGGAAATTCACCCCTCCACTTT. Protein product: CASSLGPGGNSPLHF. The full variable domain, with the rest looked up from reference TRBV5-6 and TRBJ1-6, is DAGVTQSPTHLIKTRGQQVTLRCSPKSGHDTVSWYQQALGQGPQFIFQYYEEEERQRGNFPDRFSGHQFPNYSSELNVNALLLGDSALYLCASSLGPGGNSPLHFGNGTRLTVT.

The chain recombines TRBV7-9 with TRBJ2-5; 7 bases align to TRBD1. The CDR3 runs 15 residues. Germline V gene sequence: CDR1 SEHNR, CDR2 FQNEAQ (reference sequence). The trim removed 4 bases at V and 5 bases at J, leaving 10 bases unmatched. The CDR3 nucleotides are TGTGCCAGCAGCTCCCCGCAGGGGGTGGGGGAGACCCAGTACTTC. Its protein is CASSSPQGVGETQYF.